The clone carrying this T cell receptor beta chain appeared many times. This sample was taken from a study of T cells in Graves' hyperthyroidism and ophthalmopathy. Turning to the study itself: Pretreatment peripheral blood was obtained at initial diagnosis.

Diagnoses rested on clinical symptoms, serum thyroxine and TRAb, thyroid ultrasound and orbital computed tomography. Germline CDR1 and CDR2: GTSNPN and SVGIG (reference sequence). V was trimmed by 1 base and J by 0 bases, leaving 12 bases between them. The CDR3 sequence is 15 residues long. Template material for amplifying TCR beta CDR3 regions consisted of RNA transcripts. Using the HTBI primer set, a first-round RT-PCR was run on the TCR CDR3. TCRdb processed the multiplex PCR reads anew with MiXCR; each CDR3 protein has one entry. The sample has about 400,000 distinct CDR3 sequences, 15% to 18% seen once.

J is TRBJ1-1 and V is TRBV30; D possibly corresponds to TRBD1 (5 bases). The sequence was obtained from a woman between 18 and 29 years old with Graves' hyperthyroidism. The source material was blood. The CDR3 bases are TGTGCCTGGAGTGAAGGACATCTCATGAACACTGAAGCTTTCTTT. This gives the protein CAWSEGHLMNTEAFF.